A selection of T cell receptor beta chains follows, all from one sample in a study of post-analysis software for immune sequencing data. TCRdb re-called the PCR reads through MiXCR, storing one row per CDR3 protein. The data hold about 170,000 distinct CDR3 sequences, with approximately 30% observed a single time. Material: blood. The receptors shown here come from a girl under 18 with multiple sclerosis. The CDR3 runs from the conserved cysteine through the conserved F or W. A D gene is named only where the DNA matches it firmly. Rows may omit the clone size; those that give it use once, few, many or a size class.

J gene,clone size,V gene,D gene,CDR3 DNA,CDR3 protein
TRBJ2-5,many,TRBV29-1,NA,TGCAGCGTTGAGTTCTCCTCAGAGACCCAGTACTTC,CSVEFSSETQYF
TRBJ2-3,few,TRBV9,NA,TGTGCCAGCAGCAATAGGGGAGCGGGCACAGATACGCAGTATTTT,CASSNRGAGTDTQYF
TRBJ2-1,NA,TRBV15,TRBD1,TGTGCCACCAGCTCCGCTGGACAGGGGCAGGCTGAGCAGTTCTTC,CATSSAGQGQAEQFF
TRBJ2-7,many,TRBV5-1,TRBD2,TGCGCCAGCAGCTCCTATCCGGGACTAGCGGGAGGGGACCTTTACGAGCAGTACTTC,CASSSYPGLAGGDLYEQYF
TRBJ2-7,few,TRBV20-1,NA,TGCAGTGCCCGTCACAATGAGCAGTACTTC,CSARHNEQYF
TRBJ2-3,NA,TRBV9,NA,TGTGCCAGCAGCCTCGCCGCGAGAAGCACAGATACGCAGTATTTT,CASSLAARSTDTQYF
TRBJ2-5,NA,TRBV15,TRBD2,TGTGCCACCAGCAGAGATCAAGGCCCGCGGGAGAAAAATGAGCAGTACTTC,CATSRDQGPREKNEQYF
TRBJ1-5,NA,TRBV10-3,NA,TGTGCCATCAGTGAGTCGTTGTGGGGGAACAATCAGCCCCAGCATTTT,CAISESLWGNNQPQHF
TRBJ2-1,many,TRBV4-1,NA,TGCGCCAGCAGCCAAGATCTCGGATACAATGAGCAGTTCTTC,CASSQDLGYNEQFF
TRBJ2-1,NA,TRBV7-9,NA,TGTGCCAGCACTAGGGACTCCTACAATGAGCAGTTCTTC,CASTRDSYNEQFF
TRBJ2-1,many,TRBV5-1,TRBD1,TGCGCCAGCAGCTCGACAGGGGGCTACAATGAGCAGTTCTTC,CASSSTGGYNEQFF
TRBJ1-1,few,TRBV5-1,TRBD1,TGCGCCAGCAGCATGGGACAGGCTGAAGCTTTCTTT,CASSMGQAEAFF
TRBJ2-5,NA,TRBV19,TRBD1,TGTGCCAGTAGTCCAGGGGGCCTAATAGAGACCCAGTACTTC,CASSPGGLIETQYF
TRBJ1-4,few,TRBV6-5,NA,TGTGCCAGCAGTTACGGTGGAGGGGAGGATGAAAAACTGTTTTTT,CASSYGGGEDEKLFF
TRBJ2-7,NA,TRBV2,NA,TGTGCCAGCAGTGAAGCGAGGGGCGCTTTCTACGAGCAGTACTTC,CASSEARGAFYEQYF
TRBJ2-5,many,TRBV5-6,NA,TGTGCCAGCAGCTTGGAAGTGGGACCGTCTGAGACCCAGTACTTC,CASSLEVGPSETQYF
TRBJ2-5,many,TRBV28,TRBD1,TGTGCCAGCAGGAAGACAGGGGGGGCCTTGGAGACCCAGTACTTC,CASRKTGGALETQYF
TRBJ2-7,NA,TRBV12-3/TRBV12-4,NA,TGTGCCAGCAGTTTAGCGGTACTAGGGGGGGACTCCTACGAGCAGTACTTC,CASSLAVLGGDSYEQYF
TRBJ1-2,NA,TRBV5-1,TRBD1,TGCGCCAGCAGCCCGGGACAGACCCACTACACCTTC,CASSPGQTHYTF
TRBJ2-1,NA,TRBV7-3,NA,TGTGCCAGCAGCTACGATAGCTCCTACAATGAGCAGTTCTTC,CASSYDSSYNEQFF
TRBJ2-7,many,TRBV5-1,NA,TGCGCCAGCAGCCCGAACGGGCCCGGCGACGAGCAGTACTTC,CASSPNGPGDEQYF
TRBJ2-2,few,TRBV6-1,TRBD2,TGTGCCAGCAGCCCCGGGGCTAGCGGGAGTTCTGGCACCGGGGAGCTGTTTTTT,CASSPGASGSSGTGELFF
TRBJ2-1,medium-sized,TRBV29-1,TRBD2,TGCAGCGTTCCTTTAGCGGGAGTCGAGCAGTTCTTC,CSVPLAGVEQFF
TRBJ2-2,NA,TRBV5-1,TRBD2,TGCGCCAGCAGCGGACTAGCGGGAGAGGAGAACACCGGGGAGCTGTTTTTT,CASSGLAGEENTGELFF
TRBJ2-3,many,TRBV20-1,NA,TGCAGTGCCCGGGAGTGGAGCACAGATACGCAGTATTTT,CSAREWSTDTQYF
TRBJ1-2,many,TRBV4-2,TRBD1,TGTGCCAGCAGCCAACTCGGACAGGCTTATGGCTACACCTTC,CASSQLGQAYGYTF
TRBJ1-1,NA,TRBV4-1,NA,TGCGCCAGCAGCCAAGGTTGCTCCACCCAGGGCACTGAAGCTTTCTTT,CASSQGCSTQGTEAFF